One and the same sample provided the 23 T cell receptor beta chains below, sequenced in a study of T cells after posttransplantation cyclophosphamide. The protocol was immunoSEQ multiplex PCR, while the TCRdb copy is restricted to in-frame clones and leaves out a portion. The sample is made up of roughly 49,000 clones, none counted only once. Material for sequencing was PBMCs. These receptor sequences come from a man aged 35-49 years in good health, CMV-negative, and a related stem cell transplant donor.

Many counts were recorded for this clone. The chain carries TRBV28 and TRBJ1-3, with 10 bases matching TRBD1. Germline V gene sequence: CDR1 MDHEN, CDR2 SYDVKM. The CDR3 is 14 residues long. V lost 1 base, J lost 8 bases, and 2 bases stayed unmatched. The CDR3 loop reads CASSLSGQGDTIYF. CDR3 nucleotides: TGTGCCAGCAGTTTATCCGGACAGGGGGACACCATATATTTT.

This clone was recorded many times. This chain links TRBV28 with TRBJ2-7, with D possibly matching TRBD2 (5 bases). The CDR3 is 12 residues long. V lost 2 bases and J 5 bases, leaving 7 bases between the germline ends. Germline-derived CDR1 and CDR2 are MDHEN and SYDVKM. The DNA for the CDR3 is TGTGCCAGCAGTTTAACGGGGAACGAGCAGTACTTC. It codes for CASSLTGNEQYF. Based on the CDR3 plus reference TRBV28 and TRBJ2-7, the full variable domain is DVKVTQSSRYLVKRTGEKVFLECVQDMDHENMFWYRQDPGLGLRLIYFSYDVKMKEKGDIPEGYSVSREKKERFSLILESASTNQTSMYLCASSLTGNEQYFGPGTRLTVT.

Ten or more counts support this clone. CDR3 in DNA: TGTGCCAGCAACTCAGAGGCTAGCGGGAGAGATTCTGGGGCCAACGTCCTGACTTTC. This codes for CASNSEASGRDSGANVLTF. The V call is TRBV5-4, the J call TRBJ2-6; 10 bases are shared with TRBD2. CDR3 length equals 19 residues. Per the germline V gene, CDR1 is SGHNT and CDR2 is YYREEE (reference sequence). Trimming removed 6 bases from V and 1 base from J; junction bases left unmatched: 13.

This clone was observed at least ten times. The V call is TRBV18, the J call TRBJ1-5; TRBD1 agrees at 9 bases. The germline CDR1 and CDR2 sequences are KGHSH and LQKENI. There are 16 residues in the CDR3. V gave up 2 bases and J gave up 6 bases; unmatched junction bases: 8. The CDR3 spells CASSPSTGGLSQPQHF. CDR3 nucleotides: TGTGCCAGCTCACCATCGACAGGGGGTTTATCTCAGCCCCAGCATTTT.

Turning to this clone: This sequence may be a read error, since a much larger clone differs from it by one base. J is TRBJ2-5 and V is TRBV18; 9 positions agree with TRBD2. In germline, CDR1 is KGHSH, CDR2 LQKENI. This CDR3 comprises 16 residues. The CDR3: CAGSSSSGATQETQYF. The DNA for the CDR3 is TGTGCCGGCTCGTCTTCTAGCGGGGCTACCCAAGAGACCCAGTACTTC.

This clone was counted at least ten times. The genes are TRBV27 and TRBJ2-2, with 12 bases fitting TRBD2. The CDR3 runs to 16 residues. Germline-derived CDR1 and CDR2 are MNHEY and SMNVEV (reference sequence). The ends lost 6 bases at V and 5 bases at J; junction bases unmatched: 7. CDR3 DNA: TGTGCCAGCAGACCTGGACTAGCGGGAATGACCGGGGAGCTGTTTTTT. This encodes CASRPGLAGMTGELFF.

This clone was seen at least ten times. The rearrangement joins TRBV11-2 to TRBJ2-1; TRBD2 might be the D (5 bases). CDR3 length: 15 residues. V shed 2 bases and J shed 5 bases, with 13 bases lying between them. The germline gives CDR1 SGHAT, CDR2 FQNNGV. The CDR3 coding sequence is TGTGCCAGCAGCTTACGCGGGCTACCGAACAATGAGCAGTTCTTC. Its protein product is CASSLRGLPNNEQFF.

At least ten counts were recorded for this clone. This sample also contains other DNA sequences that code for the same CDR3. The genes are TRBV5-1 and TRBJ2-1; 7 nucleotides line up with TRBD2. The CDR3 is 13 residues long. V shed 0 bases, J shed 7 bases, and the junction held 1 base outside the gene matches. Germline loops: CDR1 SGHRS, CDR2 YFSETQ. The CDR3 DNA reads TGCGCCAGCAGCTTGGCCGGGGGGAATGAGCAGTTCTTC. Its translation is CASSLAGGNEQFF.

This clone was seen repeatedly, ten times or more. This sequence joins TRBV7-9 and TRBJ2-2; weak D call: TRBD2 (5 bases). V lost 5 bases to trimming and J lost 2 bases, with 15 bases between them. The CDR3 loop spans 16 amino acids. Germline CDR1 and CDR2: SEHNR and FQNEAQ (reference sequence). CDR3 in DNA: TGTGCCAGCAGCCCTAGTCCCGGGAAAAACACCGGGGAGCTGTTTTTT. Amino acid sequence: CASSPSPGKNTGELFF. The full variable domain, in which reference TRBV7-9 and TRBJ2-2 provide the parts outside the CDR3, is DTGVSQNPRHKITKRGQNVTFRCDPISEHNRLYWYRQTLGQGPEFLTYFQNEAQLEKSRLLSDRFSAERPKGSFSTLEIQRTEQGDSAMYLCASSPSPGKNTGELFFGEGSRLTVL.

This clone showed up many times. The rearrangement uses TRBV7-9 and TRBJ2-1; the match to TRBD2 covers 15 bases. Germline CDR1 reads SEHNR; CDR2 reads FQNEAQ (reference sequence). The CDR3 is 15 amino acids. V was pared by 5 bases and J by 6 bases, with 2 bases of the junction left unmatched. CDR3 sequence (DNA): TGTGCCAGCAGCCTGGGACTAGCGGGAGGCAATGAGCAGTTCTTC. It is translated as CASSLGLAGGNEQFF.

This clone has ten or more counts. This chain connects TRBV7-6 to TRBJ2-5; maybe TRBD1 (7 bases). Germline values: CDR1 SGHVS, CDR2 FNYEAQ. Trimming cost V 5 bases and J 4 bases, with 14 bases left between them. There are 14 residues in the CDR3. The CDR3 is CASSQQGRGETQYF. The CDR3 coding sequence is TGTGCCAGCAGCCAACAGGGGCGGGGAGAGACCCAGTACTTC.

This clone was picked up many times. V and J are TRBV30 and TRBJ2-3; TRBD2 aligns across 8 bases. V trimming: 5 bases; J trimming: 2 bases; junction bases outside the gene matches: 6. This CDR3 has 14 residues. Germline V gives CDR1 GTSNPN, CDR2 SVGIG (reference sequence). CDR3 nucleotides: TGTGCCTGGGGAACTAGCGGAATCACAGATACGCAGTATTTT. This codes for CAWGTSGITDTQYF.

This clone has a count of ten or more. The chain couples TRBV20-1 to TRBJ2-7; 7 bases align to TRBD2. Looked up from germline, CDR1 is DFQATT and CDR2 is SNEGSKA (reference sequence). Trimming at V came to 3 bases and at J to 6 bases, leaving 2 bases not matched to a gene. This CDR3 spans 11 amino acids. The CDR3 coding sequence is TGCAGTGCTAGTCTAGCGGCCGAGCAGTACTTC. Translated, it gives CSASLAAEQYF.

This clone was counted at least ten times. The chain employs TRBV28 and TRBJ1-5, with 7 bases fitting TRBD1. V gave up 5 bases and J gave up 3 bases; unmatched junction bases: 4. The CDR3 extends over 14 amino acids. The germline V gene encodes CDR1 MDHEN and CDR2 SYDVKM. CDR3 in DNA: TGTGCCAGCAGTCCGGGACAGCTCAATCAGCCCCAGCATTTT. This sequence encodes CASSPGQLNQPQHF.

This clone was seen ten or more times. DNA for the CDR3: TGTGCCAGCTTAGGAAACCGACTAGCGGGAGGGCCAGAGACCCAGTACTTC. Protein product: CASLGNRLAGGPETQYF. The chain joins TRBV18 to TRBJ2-5, with 14 nucleotides matching TRBD2. Germline lookup yields CDR1 KGHSH and CDR2 LQKENI. The ends lost 7 bases at V and 4 bases at J; junction bases unmatched: 11. The CDR3 is 17 amino acids.

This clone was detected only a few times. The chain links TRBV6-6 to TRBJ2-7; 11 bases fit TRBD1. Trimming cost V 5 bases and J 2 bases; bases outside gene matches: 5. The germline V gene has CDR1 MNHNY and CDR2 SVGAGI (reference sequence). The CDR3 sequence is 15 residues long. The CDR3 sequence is CASSPGQGATYEQYF. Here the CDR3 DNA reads TGTGCCAGCAGTCCTGGACAGGGGGCGACCTACGAGCAGTACTTC.

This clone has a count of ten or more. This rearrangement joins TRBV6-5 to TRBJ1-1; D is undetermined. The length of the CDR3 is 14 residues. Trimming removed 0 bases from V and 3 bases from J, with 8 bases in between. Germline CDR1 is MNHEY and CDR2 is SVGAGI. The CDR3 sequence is CASSYSEAYTEAFF. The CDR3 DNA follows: TGTGCCAGCAGTTACTCAGAGGCCTACACTGAAGCTTTCTTT.

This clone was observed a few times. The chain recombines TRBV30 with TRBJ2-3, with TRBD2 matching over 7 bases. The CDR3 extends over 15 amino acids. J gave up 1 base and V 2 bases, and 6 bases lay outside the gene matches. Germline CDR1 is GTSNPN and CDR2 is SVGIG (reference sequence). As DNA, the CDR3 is TGTGCCTGGAGTCCAAAAACTAGCGGCACAGATACGCAGTATTTT. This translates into CAWSPKTSGTDTQYF.

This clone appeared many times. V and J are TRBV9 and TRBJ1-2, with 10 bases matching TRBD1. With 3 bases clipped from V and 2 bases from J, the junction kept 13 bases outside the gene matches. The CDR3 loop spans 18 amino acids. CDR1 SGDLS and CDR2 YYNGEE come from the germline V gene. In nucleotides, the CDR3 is TGTGCCAGCAGCGCGGGGACAGGGGTTGTTTGGGGAAACTATGGCTACACCTTC. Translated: CASSAGTGVVWGNYGYTF.

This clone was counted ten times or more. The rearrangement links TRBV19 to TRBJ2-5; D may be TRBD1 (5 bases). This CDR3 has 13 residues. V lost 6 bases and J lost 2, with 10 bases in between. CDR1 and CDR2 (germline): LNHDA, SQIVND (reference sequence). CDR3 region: CASRRQSQETQYF. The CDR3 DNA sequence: TGTGCCAGTAGGCGACAGTCTCAAGAGACCCAGTACTTC.

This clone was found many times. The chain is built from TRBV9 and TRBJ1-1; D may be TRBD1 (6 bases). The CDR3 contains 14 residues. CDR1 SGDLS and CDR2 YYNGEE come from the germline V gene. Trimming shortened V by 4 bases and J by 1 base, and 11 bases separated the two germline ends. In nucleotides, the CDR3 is TGTGCCAGCAGCTACGGACAGTCGAACACTGAAGCTTTCTTT. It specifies CASSYGQSNTEAFF.

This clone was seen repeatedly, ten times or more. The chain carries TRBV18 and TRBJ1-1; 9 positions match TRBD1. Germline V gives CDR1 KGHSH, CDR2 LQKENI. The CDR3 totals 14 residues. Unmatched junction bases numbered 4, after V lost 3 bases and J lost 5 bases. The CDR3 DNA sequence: TGTGCCAGCTCACCGGGACAGGGACTAACTGAAGCTTTCTTT. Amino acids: CASSPGQGLTEAFF.

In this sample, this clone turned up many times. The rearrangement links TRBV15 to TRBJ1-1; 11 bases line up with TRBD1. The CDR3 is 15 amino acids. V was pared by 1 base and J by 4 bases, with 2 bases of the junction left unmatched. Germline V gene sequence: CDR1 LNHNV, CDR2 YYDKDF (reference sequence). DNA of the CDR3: TGTGCCACCAGCAGAGGCGGGACAGGGGGCACTGAAGCTTTCTTT. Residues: CATSRGGTGGTEAFF.